These 27 T cell receptor beta chains share one sample of origin, sequenced in a study of blood T cells in healthy people across ages. It was with a sample-barcoded 5' primer and a J-beta primer mix that a second PCR of roughly 6 to 11 cycles was run. TCRdb redid the calling of the 5' RACE reads with MiXCR, one entry per CDR3 protein. This sample yields 800,000 to 950,000 distinct CDR3 sequences, of which about 28% are seen a single time; 9.5% to 13% belongs to the top ten. This sample was also put to use in a study of T cells of mothers and their children.

Sequencing used blood. The source of these receptors is a woman aged 40 to 50 in good health.

J is TRBJ1-2 and V is TRBV2; possible D gene TRBD1, 5 bases. The V gene's germline CDR1 is SNHLY and CDR2 FYNNEI. Trimming took off 4 bases at V and 5 bases at J, with 14 bases between the two ends. The CDR3 runs 14 residues. As DNA, the CDR3 is TGTGCCAGCAGTGGAGGGGCAGACCGATATGGCTACACCTTC. Encoded protein: CASSGGADRYGYTF. The whole variable domain, filled in from reference TRBV2 and TRBJ1-2, reads EPEVTQTPSHQVTQMGQEVILRCVPISNHLYFYWYRQILGQKVEFLVSFYNNEISEKSEIFDDQFSVERPDGSNFTLKIRSTKLEDSAMYFCASSGGADRYGYTFGSGTRLTVV.

This clonotype has just a few counts. The V gene is TRBV7-2, the J gene TRBJ2-1; 9 bases are a match to TRBD2. The CDR3 runs to 14 residues. Germline values: CDR1 SGHTA, CDR2 FQGNSA. V lost 6 bases, J lost 5 bases, and 5 bases stayed unmatched. The CDR3 region is CASRRAGGDNEQFF. CDR3 DNA sequence: TGTGCCAGCAGGCGGGCGGGGGGGGACAATGAGCAGTTCTTC.

There are a few counts of this clonotype. J is TRBJ1-5 and V is TRBV6-1; no clear D gene. This CDR3 comprises 14 residues. Trimming cost V 0 bases and J 7 bases, with 10 bases left between them. CDR1 and CDR2 (germline): MNHNS, SASEGT. The CDR3 sequence is CASSEASEIQPQHF. The CDR3 bases are TGTGCCAGCAGTGAAGCTTCGGAGATACAGCCCCAGCATTTT.

This clonotype appeared many times. A much larger clone is a single base away; this may be a read error. The chain is built from TRBV29-1 and TRBJ2-1; D gene uncertain. The DNA end favors TRBJ2-7, so the J call may be wrong. This CDR3 is built from 16 residues. In germline, CDR1 is SQVTM, CDR2 ANQGSEA. The CDR3 DNA sequence: TGCAGCGTTGATGGTTCGGATCCTCAAAACTACAATGAGCAGTACTTC. Protein product: CSVDGSDPQNYNEQYF.

The sample holds a few counts of this clonotype. The chain uses TRBV7-6 and TRBJ2-1, with 8 bases aligning to TRBD1. This CDR3 has 14 residues. Losses at the gene ends were 3 bases for V and 7 bases for J; bases not matched to a gene: 5. From germline, CDR1 is SGHVS and CDR2 FNYEAQ. CDR3 DNA sequence: TGTGCCAGCAGCTTGGAGACAGGGGTTAATGAGCAGTTCTTC. Encoded protein: CASSLETGVNEQFF. Combining the CDR3 with reference TRBV7-6 and TRBJ2-1 gives the whole variable domain GAGVSQSPRYKVTKRGQDVALRCDPISGHVSLYWYRQALGQGPEFLTYFNYEAQQDKSGLPNDRFSAERPEGSISTLTIQRTEQRDSAMYRCASSLETGVNEQFFGPGTRLTVL.

This clonotype appeared many times. The chain uses TRBV20-1 and TRBJ2-7; 9 bases agree with TRBD1. The CDR3 is made up of 13 amino acids. Germline V gives CDR1 DFQATT, CDR2 SNEGSKA (reference sequence). J was trimmed by 4 bases and V by 4 bases; bases with no gene match: 5. The CDR3 sequence is CSAKDRGFYEQYF. CDR3 coding DNA: TGCAGTGCTAAGGACAGGGGTTTTTACGAGCAGTACTTC.

This clonotype has just a few counts. The chain links TRBV28 to TRBJ1-5, with 11 bases aligning to TRBD1. The CDR3 sequence is 17 residues long. The germline CDR1 and CDR2 sequences are MDHEN and SYDVKM. With V trimmed by 6 bases and J by 3 bases, 10 bases remained unmatched. The CDR3 region has the DNA TGTGCCAGCAGCCCGGGACAGGGGGTATTTGCCAATCAGCCCCAGCATTTT. It is translated as CASSPGQGVFANQPQHF.

This sequence joins TRBV6-5 and TRBJ1-5; TRBD1 aligns across 11 bases. J lost 6 bases, V lost 2 bases, and 3 bases had no gene match. CDR1 MNHEY and CDR2 SVGAGI come from the germline V gene. The CDR3 extends over 15 amino acids. CDR3 DNA sequence: TGTGCCAGCAGTTACGGAGGGACAGGGGGTCAGCCCCAGCATTTT. Residues: CASSYGGTGGQPQHF.

This clonotype was seen many times. This chain uses TRBV7-9 with TRBJ2-1; no clear D gene. Germline CDR1 is SEHNR and CDR2 is FQNEAQ (reference sequence). V was pared by 2 bases and J by 7 bases, with 6 bases between. This CDR3 is 12 amino acids long. In nucleotides, the CDR3 is TGTGCCAGCAGCTTACTCACAAATGAGCAGTTCTTC. It yields the protein CASSLLTNEQFF.

The V and J genes are TRBV6-5 and TRBJ1-1; no clear D. In germline, CDR1 is MNHEY, CDR2 SVGAGI. Trimming pared 8 bases from V and 1 base from J, leaving 8 bases between. This CDR3 contains 12 residues. CDR3: CASLTSNTEAFF. CDR3 coding DNA: TGTGCCAGCCTGACTTCGAACACTGAAGCTTTCTTT.

This clonotype has a handful of counts. J is TRBJ2-7 and V is TRBV28; the match to TRBD1 covers 8 bases. The V gene's germline CDR1 is MDHEN and CDR2 SYDVKM. Trimming at V came to 5 bases and at J to 1 base, leaving 10 bases not matched to a gene. CDR3 length equals 16 residues. The CDR3 sequence is CASSQPRQGPSYEQYF. The CDR3 coding sequence is TGTGCCAGCAGTCAGCCGAGACAGGGGCCTTCCTACGAGCAGTACTTC. Complete variable domain (other parts from reference TRBV28 and TRBJ2-7): DVKVTQSSRYLVKRTGEKVFLECVQDMDHENMFWYRQDPGLGLRLIYFSYDVKMKEKGDIPEGYSVSREKKERFSLILESASTNQTSMYLCASSQPRQGPSYEQYFGPGTRLTVT.

V and J are TRBV5-1 and TRBJ2-3; D is tentatively TRBD1 or TRBD2 (7 bases each). The CDR3 spans 17 residues. Germline V CDR1 and CDR2: SGHRS, YFSETQ. V gave up 4 bases and J gave up 0 bases, with 18 bases separating them. The CDR3 is CASSGARGGLSTDTQYF. In DNA form, the CDR3 reads TGCGCCAGCAGCGGCGCCAGGGGGGGGCTAAGCACAGATACGCAGTATTTT.

The table lists this clonotype with a few counts. The chain is built from TRBV20-1 and TRBJ2-3; TRBD2 might be the D (5 bases). Germline V gene lookup returns CDR1 DFQATT and CDR2 SNEGSKA (reference sequence). This CDR3 contains 14 residues. The germline V and J ends were trimmed by 2 bases and 1 base, with 10 bases remaining between them. DNA for the CDR3: TGCAGTGCTAGAAGGGTGGAGGGCACAGATACGCAGTATTTT. Translated: CSARRVEGTDTQYF.

Concerning this clonotype: A much larger clone sits a single nucleotide away, making a read error possible. The CDR3, as DNA: TGTGCCAGCAGCTTAAATGAGGGGCTCCCAGAGACCCAGTACTTC. Translated: CASSLNEGLPETQYF. The V call is TRBV7-2, the J call TRBJ2-7, with D tentatively TRBD1 or TRBD2 (5 bases each). The end of the DNA is better explained by TRBJ2-5, so the J call may be wrong. The CDR3 sequence is 15 residues long. CDR1 and CDR2 (germline): SGHTA, FQGNSA.

This clonotype was seen many times. The junction departs from germline at one end; a sequencing error may be responsible. The genes are TRBV7-7 and TRBJ2-6; a possible D gene is TRBD1 (5 bases). Germline V gene data show CDR1 as SSHAT and CDR2 as FNYEAQ (reference sequence). The CDR3 length is 16 residues. This chain's CDR3 is CASSSGPYSGANVLTF. The CDR3 DNA reads as TGTGCTAGCAGCTCAGGGCCTTACTCTGGGGCCAACGTCCTGACTTTC.

The genes are TRBV7-2 and TRBJ1-3, with D unresolved. The CDR3 covers 13 residues. Trimming stripped 1 base from V and 5 bases from J, with 6 bases between. CDR1 SGHTA and CDR2 FQGNSA come from the germline V gene. CDR3 sequence: CASSLGQRNTIYF. The CDR3, as DNA: TGTGCCAGCAGCTTAGGGCAGAGAAACACCATATATTTT.

This clonotype has a handful of counts. The chain couples TRBV5-5 to TRBJ1-2; perhaps TRBD1 as D (5 bases). CDR1 and CDR2 (germline): SGHKS, YYEKEE (reference sequence). Trimming took 0 bases from V and 7 from J, leaving 16 bases between them. This CDR3 region has 15 residues. CDR3: CASSLVVAGRGGYTF. CDR3 nucleotides: TGTGCCAGCAGCTTGGTTGTTGCTGGGAGGGGTGGCTACACCTTC. The full variable domain, completed using reference TRBV5-5 and TRBJ1-2, is DAGVTQSPTHLIKTRGQQVTLRCSPISGHKSVSWYQQVLGQGPQFIFQYYEKEERGRGNFPDRFSARQFPNYSSELNVNALLLGDSALYLCASSLVVAGRGGYTFGSGTRLTVV.

This chain connects TRBV20-1 to TRBJ1-5; weak D call: TRBD1 (6 bases). V was clipped by 5 bases and J by 3 bases, with 17 bases between them. The CDR3 has 15 amino acids. The germline gives CDR1 DFQATT, CDR2 SNEGSKA (reference sequence). In DNA form, the CDR3 reads TGCAGTGCTCAGCGCCCCGGACAGATCAATCAGCCCCAGCATTTT. Residues: CSAQRPGQINQPQHF.

The chain is built from TRBV7-2 and TRBJ1-5; no clear D. The germline V gene has CDR1 SGHTA and CDR2 FQGNSA. The CDR3 covers 15 residues. Trimming cost V 5 bases and J 5 bases, with 16 bases left between them. This chain's CDR3 is CASSRGPATDQPQHF. The CDR3 nucleotides read TGTGCCAGCAGCCGTGGCCCGGCTACCGATCAGCCCCAGCATTTT.

There are many counts of this clonotype. The CDR3 coding sequence is TGCGCCAGCAGCGGTGACAGGTATACGCAGTATTTT. Translation: CASSGDRYTQYF. The chain employs TRBV5-1 and TRBJ2-3, with D possibly matching TRBD1 (6 bases). The germline V gene encodes CDR1 SGHRS and CDR2 YFSETQ. The CDR3 sequence is 12 residues long. Trimming cost V 4 bases and J 7 bases, with 10 bases left between them.

With regard to this clonotype: Since a much larger clone is just one base distant, this may be a read error. The chain is built from TRBV6-6 and TRBJ1-1; D is perhaps TRBD1 (5 bases). This CDR3 has 12 residues. Germline-derived CDR1 and CDR2 are MNHNY and SVGAGI (reference sequence). Trimming removed 5 bases from V and 11 bases from J, with 15 bases in between. CDR3 protein: CASSPTGAWAFF. The CDR3 DNA sequence: TGTGCCAGCAGTCCAACCGGGGCATGGGCTTTCTTT.

This clonotype came up many times. This chain connects TRBV9 to TRBJ2-4; D call uncertain. Germline V gives CDR1 SGDLS, CDR2 YYNGEE. The CDR3 is made up of 13 amino acids. Trimming shortened V by 0 bases and J by 0 bases, and 1 base separated the two germline ends. In nucleotides, the CDR3 is TGTGCCAGCAGCGTAGGAGCCAAAAACATTCAGTACTTC. It encodes CASSVGAKNIQYF. Combining the CDR3 with reference TRBV9 and TRBJ2-4 gives the whole variable domain DSGVTQTPKHLITATGQRVTLRCSPRSGDLSVYWYQQSLDQGLQFLIQYYNGEERAKGNILERFSAQQFPDLHSELNLSSLELGDSALYFCASSVGAKNIQYFGAGTRLSVL.

The chain has TRBV12-3 or TRBV12-4 and TRBJ2-6; D call uncertain. V was shortened by 5 bases and J by 0 bases, with 8 bases between the two germline ends. This CDR3 has 15 amino acids. The DNA of the CDR3 is TGTGCCAGCAGTGGGTCGGCCTCTGGGGCCAACGTCCTGACTTTC. This translates into CASSGSASGANVLTF.

Concerning this clonotype itself: This may stem from a read error, because a much larger clone lies one nucleotide away. This chain uses TRBV9 with TRBJ1-2, with D unresolved. CDR3 length equals 13 residues. The germline V gene has CDR1 SGDLS and CDR2 YYNGEE. The CDR3 nucleotides are TGTGCCGGCAGCGCCGGAGCTAACTATGGCTACACCTTC. Its protein product is CAGSAGANYGYTF.

The J gene is TRBJ2-1, the V gene TRBV6-2 or TRBV6-3; 11 bases are shared with TRBD2. With V trimmed by 2 bases and J by 1 base, 13 bases remained unmatched. The CDR3 contains 20 residues. CDR1 MNHEY and CDR2 SVGEGT come from the germline V gene. The CDR3 nucleotides are TGTGCCAGCAGTTACCCGACGGGACTAGCGGTCGGGTGGTCCTACAATGAGCAGTTCTTC. As protein: CASSYPTGLAVGWSYNEQFF.

V and J are TRBV9 and TRBJ2-5; 7 bases agree with TRBD2. Germline CDR1 SGDLS, CDR2 YYNGEE. V lost 0 bases to trimming and J lost 1 base; unmatched junction nucleotides: 3. The CDR3 extends over 15 amino acids. The CDR3 region is CASSVGRGTQETQYF. The DNA for the CDR3 is TGTGCCAGCAGCGTAGGGCGGGGGACCCAAGAGACCCAGTACTTC. The full variable domain, with the rest looked up from reference TRBV9 and TRBJ2-5, is DSGVTQTPKHLITATGQRVTLRCSPRSGDLSVYWYQQSLDQGLQFLIQYYNGEERAKGNILERFSAQQFPDLHSELNLSSLELGDSALYFCASSVGRGTQETQYFGPGTRLLVL.

J is TRBJ2-3 and V is TRBV28, with D tentatively TRBD1 (6 bases). V was trimmed by 5 bases and J by 1 base, leaving 13 bases between them. The length of the CDR3 is 15 residues. In germline, CDR1 is MDHEN, CDR2 SYDVKM. The CDR3 protein is CASSLTGFGTDTQYF. CDR3 coding DNA: TGTGCCAGCAGTCTCACAGGGTTCGGCACAGATACGCAGTATTTT.